This T cell receptor (beta chain) came from a study of cytomegalovirus exposure and HLA in healthy donors. 13 Jbeta primers and 60 Vbeta primers were used for the PCR. In the study's own analysis: Per a later analysis, the number of unique TCR beta chains was approximately 80 million, of which 10 million to 11 million were shared. TCRdb's copy holds only in-frame clones and misses some; the assay was immunoSEQ multiplex PCR. V, J and clone size are taken as reported in that table, and D and trimming were inferred from the DNA itself. The sample contains about 190,000 clones, around 90% of which appear only once. Notes on the study in general: Presence/absence analyses rested on an assumption that sequencing depth was roughly uniform across donors. A later analysis linked a missense variant in DCLRE1C to the trimming of TCR beta V and J genes.

Comments on this clone: As yet, its antigen is unknown.

Sequences were obtained from PBMCs. This clonotype was sampled from a woman aged 18-29 years in good health and CMV-seronegative.

CDR3 DNA sequence: TGTGCCAGCAGGGGTCAGGGCAGTGGGGCTGAAGCTTTCTTT. Its translation is CASRGQGSGAEAFF. The chain links TRBV9 to TRBJ1-1; tentatively, D is TRBD1 (5 bases). The germline V gene has CDR1 SGDLS and CDR2 YYNGEE. V was clipped by 5 bases and J by 6 bases, with 17 bases between them. The length of the CDR3 is 14 residues. The full variable domain, completed using reference TRBV9 and TRBJ1-1, is DSGVTQTPKHLITATGQRVTLRCSPRSGDLSVYWYQQSLDQGLQFLIQYYNGEERAKGNILERFSAQQFPDLHSELNLSSLELGDSALYFCASRGQGSGAEAFFGQGTRLTVV.